The clone carrying this T cell receptor beta chain was seen a handful of times. What it binds is not known. This sample is drawn from a study of T cell repertoires in cytomegalovirus infection. In the study overall: Matching HLA type and CMV infection were both indicated by public TCR beta signatures.

TCRdb reprocessed the reads with MiXCR, giving one entry per CDR3 protein. The data hold under 250,000 distinct CDR3 sequences, with roughly 6.5% observed a single time. Whole-study results and caveats: Predominance within the ex vivo response was attributable to HLA-C-restricted CMV-specific TCR beta clonotypes. There were carriers of CMV plus the relevant HLA, and cumulative public TCR beta family frequency identified them.

This CDR3 region has 12 residues. Trimming shortened V by 5 bases and J by 2 bases, and 10 bases separated the two germline ends. The germline gives CDR1 DFQATT, CDR2 SNEGSKA (reference sequence). This receptor was taken from a human donor in good health (CMV status not recorded). Some clones in this sample may be carry-over from other donors' samples. Input material: PBMCs. V and J are TRBV20-1 and TRBJ2-7; the D is unclear. CDR3 sequence (DNA): TGCAGTGCTTTCTTGGGTACCTACGAGCAGTACTTC. This gives the protein CSAFLGTYEQYF.